This entry lists 7 T cell receptor beta chains sequenced from one sample in a study of blood T cells in healthy people across ages. The second PCR ran about 6 to 12 cycles with a sample-barcoded 5' primer and J-beta primers. TCRdb re-analysed the 5' RACE reads in MiXCR, keeping a single row per CDR3 protein. The sample includes over a million distinct CDR3 sequences, around 45% seen only once; the top ten take 15% to 20%. Sequencing used blood. These receptor sequences come from a woman aged 60-75 years in good health.

The chain employs TRBV7-2 and TRBJ2-5; D unclear. Germline V gives CDR1 SGHTA, CDR2 FQGNSA. The V gene lost 5 bases and the J gene lost 11 bases, with 18 bases spanning the gap. The CDR3 is made up of 13 amino acids. CDR3 nucleotides: TGTGCCAGCAGCCTTCCCGCGGTGGAAGAGCAGTACTTC. Translated, it gives CASSLPAVEEQYF.

This clonotype has more than one count but fewer than ten. This sequence joins TRBV10-2 and TRBJ2-3, with D tentatively TRBD1 (5 bases). The CDR3 runs 15 residues. Germline lookup yields CDR1 WSHSY and CDR2 SAAADI. Trimming took 6 bases from V and 1 from J, leaving 14 bases between them. CDR3 DNA sequence: TGCGCCAGCAGAAATAGGGGTATTGGCACAGATACGCAGTATTTT. This gives the protein CASRNRGIGTDTQYF.

In this sample, this clonotype turned up a few times. The V gene is TRBV5-4, the J gene TRBJ2-1; maybe TRBD2 (6 bases). From germline, CDR1 is SGHNT and CDR2 YYREEE (reference sequence). The CDR3 totals 16 residues. Trimming removed 4 bases from V and 0 bases from J, with 14 bases in between. The CDR3 DNA reads TGTGCCAGCAGCCCCACTGGGGGGAGCTCCTACAATGAGCAGTTCTTC. Its translation: CASSPTGGSSYNEQFF.

The chain has TRBV20-1 and TRBJ2-1, with TRBD2 matching 12 bases. In germline, CDR1 is DFQATT, CDR2 SNEGSKA (reference sequence). With V trimmed by 5 bases and J by 4 bases, 9 bases remained unmatched. CDR3 length equals 16 residues. For the CDR3, the DNA is TGCAGTGCTCAACAACTAGCGGGAGGTGAATACAATGAGCAGTTCTTC. Its protein product is CSAQQLAGGEYNEQFF.

Only a few counts were recorded for this clonotype. The chain carries TRBV27 and TRBJ2-7; D uncertain. The CDR3 extends over 13 amino acids. V lost 0 bases and J lost 4, with 7 bases in between. Germline CDR1 MNHEY, CDR2 SMNVEV (reference sequence). The CDR3 reads CASSLSQVYEQYF. As DNA, the CDR3 is TGTGCCAGCAGTTTATCACAAGTATACGAGCAGTACTTC.

Ten or more counts support this clonotype. The CDR3 reads CASSEGTGIYEQFF. Here the CDR3 DNA reads TGTGCCAGCAGCGAAGGGACAGGGATATATGAGCAGTTCTTC. V is TRBV7-2 and J is TRBJ2-1; 9 nucleotides align to TRBD1. The ends lost 5 bases at V and 8 bases at J; junction bases unmatched: 7. Germline loops: CDR1 SGHTA, CDR2 FQGNSA. The CDR3 consists of 14 residues.

V is TRBV29-1 and J is TRBJ2-1; 7 positions agree with TRBD2. V shed 0 bases and J 2 bases; nucleotides not matched to a gene: 7. This CDR3 contains 16 residues. Germline CDR1 SQVTM, CDR2 ANQGSEA. CDR3 in DNA: TGCAGCGTTGAAGATAAGGCGGGAGCACCCTACAATGAGCAGTTCTTC. Amino acid sequence: CSVEDKAGAPYNEQFF.